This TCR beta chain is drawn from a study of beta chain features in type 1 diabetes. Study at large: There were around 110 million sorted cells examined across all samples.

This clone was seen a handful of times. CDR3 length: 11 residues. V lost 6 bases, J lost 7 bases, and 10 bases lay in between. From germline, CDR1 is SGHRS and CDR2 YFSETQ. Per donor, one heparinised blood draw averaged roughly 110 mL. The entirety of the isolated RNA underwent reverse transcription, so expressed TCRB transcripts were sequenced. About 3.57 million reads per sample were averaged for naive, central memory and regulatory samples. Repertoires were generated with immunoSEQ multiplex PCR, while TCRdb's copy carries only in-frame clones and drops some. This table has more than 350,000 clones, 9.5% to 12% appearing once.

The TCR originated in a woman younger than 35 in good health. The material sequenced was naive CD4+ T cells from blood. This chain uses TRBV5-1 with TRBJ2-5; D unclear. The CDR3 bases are TGCGCCAGCATCCAAGGCGGGACCCAGTACTTC. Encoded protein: CASIQGGTQYF.